The next 22 T cell receptor beta chains were all read from a single sample in a study of T cells after yellow fever vaccination (dated by TCRdb to about 2019). The treatment or condition label for this specimen denotes: live attenuated yellow fever vaccine strain. Library preparation employed 5' RACE. The run used an Illumina NovaSeq 6000. TCRdb handled the public reads itself, with Q25 trimming in fastp and clone calling in MiXCR, and kept productive beta chains. Every CDR3 protein is listed once, alongside the most common genes and DNA of its rows. The sample table records about 340,000 distinct CDR3 sequences; 4% of these occur just once. 20% to 30% of the sample goes to the ten largest clones. The sequencing here drew on PBMCs, taken 5 days after the yellow fever booster vaccination. These receptors all stem from a young man who received the YFV17D yellow fever vaccine.

This CDR3 is CASSYSVSGNEQFF. The CDR3 nucleotides read TGTGCCAGCAGTTACTCGGTTTCTGGCAATGAGCAGTTCTTC. This chain links TRBV6-6 with TRBJ2-1; D is uncertain. V was clipped by 0 bases and J by 6 bases, with 9 bases between them. The CDR3 is 14 residues long. The V gene's germline CDR1 is MNHNY and CDR2 SVGAGI (reference sequence).

This clonotype was seen a handful of times. This chain connects TRBV25-1 to TRBJ1-4; D uncertain. V lost 4 bases to trimming and J lost 6 bases, with 18 bases between them. Germline V gene data show CDR1 as MGHDK and CDR2 as SYGVNS. This CDR3 spans 16 amino acids. The CDR3 bases are TGTGCCAGCAGTGTCCGAGGTACGACAAGGGATGAAAAACTGTTTTTT. Its translation is CASSVRGTTRDEKLFF.

The rearrangement joins TRBV10-3 to TRBJ2-5, with D possibly TRBD1 on 6 matching bases. Germline V gene data show CDR1 as ENHRY and CDR2 as SYGVKD. This CDR3 contains 14 residues. The V end lost 5 bases, the J end lost 4 bases, and 14 bases lay between the germline ends. The CDR3 nucleotides read TGTGCCATCAGTACCTCGGACAGCCCAGAGACCCAGTACTTC. This sequence encodes CAISTSDSPETQYF.

The chain is built from TRBV7-9 and TRBJ2-5; TRBD2 matches 9 bases. V was clipped by 5 bases and J by 3 bases; unmatched bases: 13. The CDR3 totals 17 residues. Germline V gene lookup returns CDR1 SEHNR and CDR2 FQNEAQ (reference sequence). CDR3 in DNA: TGTGCCAGCAGCCTTAGAGGCGGGGGGGCCGGTAAAGAGACCCAGTACTTC. Its translation is CASSLRGGGAGKETQYF. The full variable domain, rest sourced from reference TRBV7-9 and TRBJ2-5, is DTGVSQNPRHKITKRGQNVTFRCDPISEHNRLYWYRQTLGQGPEFLTYFQNEAQLEKSRLLSDRFSAERPKGSFSTLEIQRTEQGDSAMYLCASSLRGGGAGKETQYFGPGTRLLVL.

This clonotype was detected a few times. The V gene is TRBV5-1, the J gene TRBJ1-4; D is ambiguous. Germline-derived CDR1 and CDR2 are SGHRS and YFSETQ. This CDR3 comprises 16 residues. Trimming cost V 2 bases and J 6 bases, with 17 bases left between them. CDR3 residues: CASSLGWTGGDEKLFF. The CDR3, as DNA: TGCGCCAGCAGCTTAGGCTGGACCGGCGGAGATGAAAAACTGTTTTTT.

The chain has TRBV5-6 and TRBJ2-5, with 9 bases fitting TRBD1. This CDR3 spans 16 amino acids. V was clipped by 2 bases and J by 4 bases; unmatched bases: 9. Germline CDR1 is SGHDT and CDR2 is YYEEEE. CDR3: CASSFYGQGTGETQYF. CDR3 bases: TGTGCCAGCAGCTTTTATGGACAGGGGACGGGAGAGACCCAGTACTTC. The full variable domain, rest sourced from reference TRBV5-6 and TRBJ2-5, is DAGVTQSPTHLIKTRGQQVTLRCSPKSGHDTVSWYQQALGQGPQFIFQYYEEEERQRGNFPDRFSGHQFPNYSSELNVNALLLGDSALYLCASSFYGQGTGETQYFGPGTRLLVL.

J is TRBJ2-3 and V is TRBV7-9, with D uncertain. CDR3 size: 15 residues. The germline V and J ends were trimmed by 1 base and 2 bases, with 10 bases remaining between them. Germline-derived CDR1 and CDR2 are SEHNR and FQNEAQ (reference sequence). CDR3 coding DNA: TGTGCCAGCAGCTTAGACCGGGTGTACACAGATACGCAGTATTTT. It translates to CASSLDRVYTDTQYF. Variable domain in full (rest from reference TRBV7-9 and TRBJ2-3): DTGVSQNPRHKITKRGQNVTFRCDPISEHNRLYWYRQTLGQGPEFLTYFQNEAQLEKSRLLSDRFSAERPKGSFSTLEIQRTEQGDSAMYLCASSLDRVYTDTQYFGPGTRLTVL.

This clonotype was counted a few times. The genes are TRBV5-4 and TRBJ2-3; 8 bases are shared with TRBD2. Germline values: CDR1 SGHNT, CDR2 YYREEE (reference sequence). The CDR3 has 14 residues. The trim removed 5 bases at V and 5 bases at J, leaving 7 bases unmatched. In DNA form, the CDR3 reads TGTGCCAGCAGGAACCACAGCGGGGGAGATACGCAGTATTTT. Protein product: CASRNHSGGDTQYF.

As regards this clonotype: It may be a read error: a sequence one base away is much more abundant. The chain is built from TRBV5-1 and TRBJ2-5; unclear D gene. Per germline, CDR1 SGHRS and CDR2 YFSETQ. The CDR3 has 12 residues. In nucleotides, the CDR3 is TGCGCCAGCAGTCAGCTCCAAGAGACCGAGTACTTC. As protein: CASSQLQETEYF.

The rearrangement joins TRBV4-3 to TRBJ1-5, with D possibly TRBD1 on 6 matching bases. The CDR3 loop spans 15 amino acids. Germline V lookup: CDR1 LGHNA, CDR2 YSLEER. V lost 1 base and J 1 base, leaving 8 bases between the germline ends. The CDR3 reads CASSQGQESNQPQHF. CDR3 in DNA: TGCGCCAGCAGCCAAGGACAGGAGAGCAATCAGCCCCAGCATTTT.

This clonotype was seen at least ten times. The rearrangement joins TRBV5-1 to TRBJ1-2; 8 bases map to TRBD1. This CDR3 region has 13 residues. Germline CDR1 SGHRS, CDR2 YFSETQ. Trimming took 6 bases from V and 7 from J; bases not matched to a gene: 8. In DNA form, the CDR3 reads TGCGCCAGCAAGGACAGGGTGGCGGCTGGCTACACCTTC. Protein sequence: CASKDRVAAGYTF.

This clonotype has more than one count but fewer than ten. This rearrangement joins TRBV12-3 or TRBV12-4 to TRBJ1-2; possibly TRBD1 for D (5 bases). There are 14 residues in the CDR3. V lost 0 bases and J lost 8, with 13 bases in between. CDR3: CASSLASGRVGYTF. The DNA of the CDR3 is TGTGCCAGCAGTTTAGCATCAGGGCGAGTCGGCTACACCTTC.

The sample holds many counts of this clonotype. The V gene is TRBV5-1, the J gene TRBJ2-5; 7 bases match TRBD2. The CDR3 sequence is 13 residues long. The V segment lost 5 bases and the J segment 1 base; nucleotides outside the gene matches: 2. Germline values: CDR1 SGHRS, CDR2 YFSETQ. The CDR3 sequence: CASRRGIQETQYF. DNA for the CDR3: TGCGCCAGCAGGCGGGGGATCCAAGAGACCCAGTACTTC.

This clonotype was observed a few times. The chain is built from TRBV6-5 and TRBJ2-3; 8 bases line up with TRBD1. This CDR3 has 14 residues. Germline values: CDR1 MNHEY, CDR2 SVGAGI. Trimming removed 2 bases from V and 5 bases from J; junction bases left unmatched: 3. CDR3 sequence reads: CASSYGQGGDTQYF. The CDR3 region has the DNA TGTGCCAGCAGTTACGGACAGGGTGGAGATACGCAGTATTTT.

This clonotype was counted ten times or more. The chain is built from TRBV3-1 and TRBJ2-3, with 9 bases identical to TRBD2. CDR3 length equals 15 residues. Germline values: CDR1 LGHDT, CDR2 YNNKEL (reference sequence). Germline trimming cut 4 bases from V and 8 bases from J; bases unmatched to any gene: 10. The CDR3 sequence: CASSRSSGERATQYF. The CDR3 coding sequence is TGTGCCAGCAGCCGTTCTAGCGGGGAAAGAGCTACGCAGTATTTT.

The sample holds many counts of this clonotype. This chain uses TRBV5-1 with TRBJ1-3; TRBD1 agrees at 7 bases. The CDR3 covers 15 residues. The germline V gene encodes CDR1 SGHRS and CDR2 YFSETQ. J lost 4 bases, V lost 2 bases, and 6 bases had no gene match. The CDR3 DNA reads TGCGCCAGCAGCTTACCACAGGGGTCCGGAAACACCATATATTTT. As protein: CASSLPQGSGNTIYF.

V and J are TRBV4-1 and TRBJ1-1, with D perhaps TRBD1 (6 bases). Germline CDR1 is MGHRA and CDR2 is YSYEKL. The V end was cut by 1 base, the J end by 5 bases, with 11 bases between. This CDR3 region has 14 residues. DNA for the CDR3: TGCGCCAGCAGCCAAGTAGAGGGGGTAACTGAAGCTTTCTTT. Residues: CASSQVEGVTEAFF.

This clonotype was observed a handful of times. This sequence joins TRBV5-6 and TRBJ1-2, with D perhaps matching TRBD1 (5 bases). Trimming shortened V by 5 bases and J by 4 bases, and 12 bases separated the two germline ends. Germline V gene sequence: CDR1 SGHDT, CDR2 YYEEEE. The CDR3 runs 13 residues. CDR3 region: CASRLQGSYGYTF. The DNA for the CDR3 is TGTGCCAGCAGATTGCAGGGTTCCTATGGCTACACCTTC.

The chain recombines TRBV10-3 with TRBJ2-1; 7 bases fit TRBD2. Germline V gene data show CDR1 as ENHRY and CDR2 as SYGVKD. There are 16 residues in the CDR3. Trimming took 0 bases from V and 1 from J; bases not matched to a gene: 3. The CDR3 loop is CAISESTSVSYNEQFF. The CDR3 nucleotides are TGTGCCATCAGTGAGTCAACTAGCGTGTCCTACAATGAGCAGTTCTTC.

The rearrangement joins TRBV7-6 to TRBJ2-3; 9 positions agree with TRBD2. The CDR3 is made up of 16 amino acids. V lost 3 bases to trimming and J lost 0 bases; unmatched junction nucleotides: 4. Per the germline V gene, CDR1 is SGHVS and CDR2 is FNYEAQ. The CDR3 here is CASSLGGGASTDTQYF. CDR3 nucleotide sequence: TGTGCCAGCAGCTTGGGCGGGGGGGCGAGCACAGATACGCAGTATTTT.

The rearrangement links TRBV13 to TRBJ2-1; no firm D call. The V and J ends lost 4 bases and 8 bases respectively, with 9 bases between them. Looked up from germline, CDR1 is PRHDT and CDR2 is FYEKMQ (reference sequence). The CDR3 sequence is 12 residues long. CDR3 coding DNA: TGTGCCAGCAGCTCCCAGCCCCATGAGCAGTTCTTC. This translates into CASSSQPHEQFF. Full variable domain (outside the CDR3, taken from reference TRBV13 and TRBJ2-1): AAGVIQSPRHLIKEKRETATLKCYPIPRHDTVYWYQQGPGQDPQFLISFYEKMQSDKGSIPDRFSAQQFSDYHSELNMSSLELGDSALYFCASSSQPHEQFFGPGTRLTVL.

This clonotype showed up just a few times. The gene calls are TRBV13 and TRBJ1-6; 8 nucleotides line up with TRBD1. The CDR3 has 15 amino acids. The ends lost 3 bases at V and 9 bases at J; junction bases unmatched: 7. Germline-derived CDR1 and CDR2 are PRHDT and FYEKMQ (reference sequence). CDR3 sequence: CASSFVSDRVSPLHF. In DNA form, the CDR3 reads TGTGCCAGCAGCTTCGTGTCGGACAGGGTTTCACCCCTCCACTTT.